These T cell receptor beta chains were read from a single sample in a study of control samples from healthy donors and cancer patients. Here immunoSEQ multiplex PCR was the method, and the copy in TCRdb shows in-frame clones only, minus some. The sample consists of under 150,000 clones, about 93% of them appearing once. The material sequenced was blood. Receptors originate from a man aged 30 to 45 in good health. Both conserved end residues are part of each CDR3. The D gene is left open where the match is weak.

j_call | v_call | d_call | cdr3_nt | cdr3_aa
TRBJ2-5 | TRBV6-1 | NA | TGTGCCAGCAGTGACCCCGGGCTCGGTGTGGAGACCCAGTACTTC | CASSDPGLGVETQYF
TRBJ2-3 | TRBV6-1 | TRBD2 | TGTGCCAGCAGTGATTTAGCGGGGACAGATACGCAGTATTTT | CASSDLAGTDTQYF
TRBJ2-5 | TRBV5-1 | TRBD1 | TGCGCCAGCAGCCCCCTATCTGGGGAGGTCGGCCAGGGGGCATTGGGGACCCAGTACTTC | CASSPLSGEVGQGALGTQYF
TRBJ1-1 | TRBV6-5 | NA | TGTGCCAGCAGTTACGGGGATAGGGACACTGAAGCTTTCTTT | CASSYGDRDTEAFF
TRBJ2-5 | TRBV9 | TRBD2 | TGTGCCAGCAGCGTAGCGTTAGCGGGCCAAGAGACCCAGTACTTC | CASSVALAGQETQYF
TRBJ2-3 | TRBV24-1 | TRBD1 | TGTGCCACCAGTGACCGGCAGGGACAGGGGTCCGCACGGTATACGCAGTATTTT | CATSDRQGQGSARYTQYF
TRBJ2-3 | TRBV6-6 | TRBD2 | TGTGCCGGGGGGGATTCGAGCACAGATACGCAGTATTTT | CAGGDSSTDTQYF
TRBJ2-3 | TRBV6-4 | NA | TGTGCCAGCAGTGACTCGTGGACTACCCACCCAGATACGCAGTATTTT | CASSDSWTTHPDTQYF
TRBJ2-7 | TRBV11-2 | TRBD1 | TGTGCCAGCAGCCCCGGACAGGGCCCCGTTGGCGAGCAGTACTTC | CASSPGQGPVGEQYF
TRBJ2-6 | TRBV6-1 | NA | TGTGCCAGCAGTGAAGACCGAGGGCTTGGGGCCAACGTCCTGACTTTC | CASSEDRGLGANVLTF
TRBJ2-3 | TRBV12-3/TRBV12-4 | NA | TGTGCCAGCAGCCGCAGGGGGGCAGATACGCAGTATTTT | CASSRRGADTQYF
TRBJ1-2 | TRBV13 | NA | TGTGCCAGCAGCTTATTTTCGGGGATAGACTATGGCTACACCTTC | CASSLFSGIDYGYTF
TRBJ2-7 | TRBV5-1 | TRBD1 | TGCGCCAGCAGCTTGACGATTCGCGTGACAGGGTCCTACGAGCAGTACTTC | CASSLTIRVTGSYEQYF
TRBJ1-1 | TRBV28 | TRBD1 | TGTGCCAGCAGCCGACAGGGGGGCCCCACTGAAGCTTTCTTT | CASSRQGGPTEAFF
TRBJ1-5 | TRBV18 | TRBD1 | TGTGCCAGCTCACCTCGAACGACAGGGGAGAATCAGCCCCAGCATTTT | CASSPRTTGENQPQHF
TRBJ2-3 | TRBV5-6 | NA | TGTGCCAGCAGCTACCTTTTTTCGAGGGCGCAGTATTTT | CASSYLFSRAQYF
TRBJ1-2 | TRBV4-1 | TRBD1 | TGCGCCAGCAGCCGCCAACAGGGGTCCAACTATGGCTACACCTTC | CASSRQQGSNYGYTF
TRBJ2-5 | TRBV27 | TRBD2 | TGTGCCAGCAGTTCCCCTAGCGGGGGACAAGAGACCCAGTACTTC | CASSSPSGGQETQYF
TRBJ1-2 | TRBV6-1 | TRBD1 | TGTGCCAGCAGTGAAGTGTGGGACAGGGACTTGGGCTACACCTTC | CASSEVWDRDLGYTF
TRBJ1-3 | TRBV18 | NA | TGTGCCAGCTCACCACCGGGGGATTCTGGAAACACCATATATTTT | CASSPPGDSGNTIYF
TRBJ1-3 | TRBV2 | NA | TGTGCCAGCAGCGCGACGTGGGGGGGCGAGAACACCATATATTTT | CASSATWGGENTIYF
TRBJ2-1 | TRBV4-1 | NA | TGCGCCAGCACCCAAGAAGGGGGTGGCTACAATGAGCAGTTCTTC | CASTQEGGGYNEQFF
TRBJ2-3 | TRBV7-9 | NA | TGTGCCAGCAGCGCCTGGGAAGGGGGTCGCACAGATACGCAGTATTTT | CASSAWEGGRTDTQYF
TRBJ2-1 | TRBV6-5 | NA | TGTGCCAGCAGTTACTCCAGGTCGGATGAGCAGTTCTTC | CASSYSRSDEQFF
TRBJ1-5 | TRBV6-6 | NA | TGTGCCAGCAGCCAAAGAAGGGTTAATCAGCCCCAGCATTTT | CASSQRRVNQPQHF
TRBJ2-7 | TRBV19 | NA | TGTGCCAGTAGTATAGGGGCTTCGGAGCGCGAGCAGTACTTC | CASSIGASEREQYF
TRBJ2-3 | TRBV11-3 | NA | TGTGCCAGCAGCGCTCCCTACCCCACAGATACGCAGTATTTT | CASSAPYPTDTQYF